The entry below describes one TCR beta chain. This clone may be a read error of a much larger clone one base away. This sample was taken from a study of early T cells in non-severe SARS-CoV-2 infection. One entry per CDR3 protein, called by TCRdb with MiXCR from the 5' RACE reads. In the table there are 32,000 or so distinct CDR3 sequences, around 5.7% of which are singletons. V was cut by 10 bases and J by 2 bases, with 19 bases left in between. CDR3 length equals 15 residues. The chain couples TRBV12-3 or TRBV12-4 to TRBJ2-3; TRBD2 might be the D (6 bases). The sample was whole blood. The sequence came from an adult who was a healthcare worker with PCR-confirmed SARS-CoV-2 infection or an uninfected control (not recorded which). For the CDR3, the DNA is TGTGCCATCCTCCTGCCTCTACTAGCCACAGATACGCAGTATTTT. The encoded protein is CAILLPLLATDTQYF.